Below, 12 T cell receptor beta chains from the same sample are listed, as sequenced in a study of T cell repertoires in ileal Crohn's disease. Using immunoSEQ multiplex PCR, the repertoire was profiled, and TCRdb retains in-frame clones only, with some absent. The sample consists of tens of thousands of clones, about 81% of them appearing once. The sequenced sample was ileal tissue. The origin of the receptors is an adult with Crohn's disease.

This chain links TRBV19 with TRBJ2-5; D is unresolved. This CDR3 comprises 14 residues. In germline, CDR1 is LNHDA, CDR2 SQIVND (reference sequence). V was trimmed by 1 base and J by 7 bases, leaving 13 bases between them. CDR3 sequence (DNA): TGTGCCAGTAGTATAGTAGCCGCTAAAGCGACCCAGTACTTC. Protein sequence: CASSIVAAKATQYF. Full variable domain (missing parts from reference TRBV19 and TRBJ2-5): DGGITQSPKYLFRKEGQNVTLSCEQNLNHDAMYWYRQDPGQGLRLIYYSQIVNDFQKGDIAEGYSVSREKKESFPLTVTSAQKNPTAFYLCASSIVAAKATQYFGPGTRLLVL.

About this clone: No conserved phenylalanine or tryptophan is present at the end of the CDR3, so a read error is the likely explanation. The limits of the CDR3 on the DNA are not certain, so only TCRdb's listed CDR3 is given. The chain links TRBV21-1 to TRBJ1-1; the listed D gene, TRBD1, was not tested against the DNA. TRBV21-1 is labeled a pseudogene. The CDR3 totals 8 residues, both ends included. The CDR3 region is CASTPGQM.

By proportion, this clone is medium-sized (0.01 to 0.1%). The chain couples TRBV21-1 to TRBJ1-4. TRBV21-1 is recorded as a pseudogene. The CDR3 contains 14 residues. The CDR3 region has the DNA TGTGCCAAAGACCCGGGATTGTGGTATGAAAAACTGTTTTTT. Translated, it gives CAKDPGLWYEKLFF.

The rearrangement links TRBV7-9 to TRBJ1-4; D may be TRBD1 (6 bases). The length of the CDR3 is 13 residues. Trimming left V 2 bases short and J 5 bases short, with 6 bases between. Germline V CDR1 and CDR2: SEHNR, FQNEAQ (reference sequence). This chain's CDR3 is CASSLQGNEKLFF. CDR3 sequence (DNA): TGTGCCAGCAGCTTACAGGGGAATGAAAAACTGTTTTTT.

DNA of the CDR3: TGTGCCAGCTCCCCTTCGCTGCAGACGGGTCAGCCCCAGCATTTT. Encoded protein: CASSPSLQTGQPQHF. The rearrangement links TRBV18 to TRBJ1-5; D gene ambiguous. Germline loops: CDR1 KGHSH, CDR2 LQKENI. This CDR3 is 15 amino acids long. V lost 6 bases, J lost 6 bases, and 18 bases lay in between.

The chain is built from TRBV7-2 and TRBJ2-7, with D tentatively TRBD2 (6 bases). Germline V CDR1 and CDR2: SGHTA, FQGNSA. The CDR3 spans 16 residues. Trimming removed 5 bases at V and 5 bases at J, with 22 bases between. CDR3 in DNA: TGTGCCAGCAGCGCGGGACGGTCTTCCCGGTCGGACGAGCAGTACTTC. It translates to CASSAGRSSRSDEQYF.

The J gene is TRBJ1-1, the V gene TRBV6-5; D is unresolved. Trimming removed 0 bases at V and 0 bases at J, with 8 bases between. The CDR3 covers 15 residues. Germline CDR1 and CDR2: MNHEY and SVGAGI. The CDR3 DNA follows: TGTGCCAGCAGTTACTCAGTCGGAGTGAACACTGAAGCTTTCTTT. Amino acid sequence: CASSYSVGVNTEAFF.

V is TRBV7-8 and J is TRBJ2-1; 7 bases map to TRBD2. The V segment lost 5 bases and the J segment 5 bases; nucleotides outside the gene matches: 6. The CDR3 consists of 14 residues. Germline V gene data show CDR1 as SGHVS and CDR2 as FQNEAQ. Written as DNA, the CDR3 is TGTGCCAGCAGCCACGGGGGGTCAAACAATGAGCAGTTCTTC. Protein sequence: CASSHGGSNNEQFF.

This clone appeared a few times. The chain employs TRBV28 and TRBJ1-5, with no clear D. This CDR3 is built from 13 residues. Trimming stripped 6 bases from V and 5 bases from J, with 11 bases between. CDR1 is MDHEN, CDR2 SYDVKM, per germline. This CDR3 is CASRSSGYQPQHF. The DNA of the CDR3 is TGTGCCAGCAGGAGTTCAGGCTATCAGCCCCAGCATTTT.

About this clone itself: In the same sample, other DNA sequences code for this CDR3. The chain uses TRBV10-3 and TRBJ2-1; TRBD1 matches 8 bases. Per germline, CDR1 ENHRY and CDR2 SYGVKD. V was pared by 9 bases and J by 6 bases, with 13 bases of the junction left unmatched. The CDR3 extends over 15 amino acids. The CDR3 DNA follows: TGTGCCATTAGTCCCCGGGACAGGTCGGTCAATGAGCAGTTCTTC. Translating gives CAISPRDRSVNEQFF.

J is TRBJ1-1 and V is TRBV18; 11 bases are a match to TRBD1. The CDR3 covers 14 residues. The junction had 1 base not matched to a gene; V was cut back by 1 base and J by 6 bases. Germline V gene data show CDR1 as KGHSH and CDR2 as LQKENI. The CDR3 nucleotides read TGTGCCAGCTCACCACAGGGACAGGGGGCTGAAGCTTTCTTT. Its translation: CASSPQGQGAEAFF.

The rearrangement uses TRBV27 and TRBJ2-1; D perhaps matches TRBD2 (6 bases). This CDR3 has 13 amino acids. Germline V CDR1 and CDR2: MNHEY, SMNVEV (reference sequence). Trimming stripped 5 bases from V and 5 bases from J, with 10 bases between. The CDR3 region is CASSPWGDNEQFF. The CDR3 DNA follows: TGTGCCAGCAGTCCTTGGGGGGACAATGAGCAGTTCTTC.